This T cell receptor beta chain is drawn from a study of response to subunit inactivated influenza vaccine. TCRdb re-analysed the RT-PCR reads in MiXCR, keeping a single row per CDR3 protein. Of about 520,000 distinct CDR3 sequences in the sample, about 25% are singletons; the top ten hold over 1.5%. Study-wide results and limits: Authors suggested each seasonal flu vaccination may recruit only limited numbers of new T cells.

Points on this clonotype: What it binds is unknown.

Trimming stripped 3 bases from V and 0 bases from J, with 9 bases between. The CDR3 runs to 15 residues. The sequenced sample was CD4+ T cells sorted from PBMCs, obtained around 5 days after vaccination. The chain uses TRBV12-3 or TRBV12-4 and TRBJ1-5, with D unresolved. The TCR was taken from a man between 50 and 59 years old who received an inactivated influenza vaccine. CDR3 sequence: CASSLLGNSNQPQHF. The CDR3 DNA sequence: TGTGCCAGCAGTTTGTTGGGAAATAGCAATCAGCCCCAGCATTTT.